What follows are 14 T cell receptor beta chains derived from one specimen sequenced in a study of beta chain features in type 1 diabetes. What was sequenced were expressed TCRB transcripts, since all of the isolated RNA had been reverse transcribed. Only in-frame clones appear in the TCRdb table, and some are missing; sequencing was by immunoSEQ multiplex PCR. The sample holds about 620,000 clones, roughly a sixth seen once. The sequenced sample consisted of naive CD4+ T cells from blood. These receptors were taken from a man between 18 and 29 years old in good health.

This clone was found a few times. The gene calls are TRBV5-4 and TRBJ1-4; D perhaps matches TRBD1 (6 bases). Germline V CDR1 and CDR2: SGHNT, YYREEE (reference sequence). The CDR3 consists of 13 residues. Trimming removed 7 bases at V and 8 bases at J, with 15 bases between. Here the CDR3 reads CASSRGLKEKLFF. CDR3 in DNA: TGTGCCAGCTCCCGGGGGCTGAAGGAAAAACTGTTTTTT.

This clone was counted between two and nine times. The chain has TRBV11-1 and TRBJ1-1; TRBD1 matches 9 bases. Trimming removed 11 bases from V and 3 bases from J; junction bases left unmatched: 7. The V gene's germline CDR1 is SGHAT and CDR2 FQDESV (reference sequence). The CDR3 contains 13 residues. The chain's CDR3 is CAGQGLGDTEAFF. The CDR3 DNA reads TGTGCCGGACAGGGGTTAGGCGACACTGAAGCTTTCTTT.

With regard to this clone: Different DNA sequences within this sample yield the same CDR3. The gene calls are TRBV7-2 and TRBJ2-5; no clear D gene. CDR3 size: 11 residues. Trimming stripped 7 bases from V and 2 bases from J, with 5 bases between. From germline, CDR1 is SGHTA and CDR2 FQGNSA. The DNA for the CDR3 is TGTGCCAGCACAAGACAAGAGACCCAGTACTTC. It codes for CASTRQETQYF.

This clone occurred a few times. V gene TRBV19 combines with J gene TRBJ1-5; D might be TRBD1 (5 bases). Germline values: CDR1 LNHDA, CDR2 SQIVND (reference sequence). There are 16 residues in the CDR3. V was cut by 1 base and J by 5 bases, with 15 bases left in between. CDR3 nucleotide sequence: TGTGCCAGTAGTATAGGTTCGCAGGGCCTGTATCAGCCCCAGCATTTT. It specifies CASSIGSQGLYQPQHF.

This clone came up a few times. V gene TRBV5-1 combines with J gene TRBJ1-2; D is perhaps TRBD1 (6 bases). With 4 bases removed from V and 6 bases from J, the gap between germline ends came to 16 bases. The germline V gene has CDR1 SGHRS and CDR2 YFSETQ. The CDR3 contains 14 residues. The DNA of the CDR3 is TGCGCCAGCAGCGACACAGGGAAGCTACATGGCTACACCTTC. Its protein is CASSDTGKLHGYTF.

This clone was counted only a few times. The chain has TRBV9 and TRBJ1-3, with D possibly matching TRBD1 (6 bases). V was clipped by 0 bases and J by 4 bases, with 17 bases between them. The CDR3 has 17 amino acids. Germline CDR1 and CDR2: SGDLS and YYNGEE. The CDR3 reads CASSVAMAGASGNTIYF. The CDR3 DNA follows: TGTGCCAGCAGCGTAGCTATGGCAGGGGCATCGGGAAACACCATATATTTT.

The sample holds a few counts of this clone. The chain employs TRBV10-3 and TRBJ1-6; D is unclear. Germline-derived CDR1 and CDR2 are ENHRY and SYGVKD. The CDR3 extends over 14 amino acids. Trimming cost V 7 bases and J 6 bases, with 13 bases left between them. Here the CDR3 reads CAITDVTSNSPLHF. In nucleotides, the CDR3 is TGTGCCATCACTGATGTAACAAGTAATTCACCCCTCCACTTT.

J is TRBJ1-5 and V is TRBV19; perhaps TRBD1 as D (5 bases). Germline V gene data show CDR1 as LNHDA and CDR2 as SQIVND (reference sequence). V was pared by 7 bases and J by 0 bases, with 16 bases between. CDR3 length: 16 amino acids. CDR3 loop: CASNRRGGDSNQPQHF. The CDR3 DNA sequence: TGTGCCAGTAATCGGAGAGGAGGGGATAGCAATCAGCCCCAGCATTTT.

This clone was counted between two and nine times. This CDR3 is also generated by other DNA sequences in the sample. The J gene is TRBJ1-2, the V gene TRBV29-1, with a possible D match to TRBD1 (6 bases). The CDR3 spans 11 residues. The germline V gene encodes CDR1 SQVTM and CDR2 ANQGSEA. V lost 4 bases and J 4 bases, leaving 7 bases between the germline ends. CDR3 nucleotide sequence: TGCAGCGTTGGGACAGTCTATGGCTACACCTTC. It translates to CSVGTVYGYTF. Together with reference TRBV29-1 and TRBJ1-2, the CDR3 gives the full variable domain: SAVISQKPSRDICQRGTSLTIQCQVDSQVTMMFWYRQQPGQSLTLIATANQGSEATYESGFVIDKFPISRPNLTFSTLTVSNMSPEDSSIYLCSVGTVYGYTFGSGTRLTVV.

There are a few counts of this clone. The rearrangement joins TRBV5-1 to TRBJ2-7; 12 nucleotides agree with TRBD2. Trimming removed 6 bases from V and 0 bases from J; junction bases left unmatched: 4. The CDR3 is 15 residues long. Germline CDR1 SGHRS, CDR2 YFSETQ. This chain's CDR3 is CASTPTSGSSYEQYF. The CDR3, as DNA: TGCGCCAGCACCCCGACTAGCGGGAGCTCCTACGAGCAGTACTTC.

The chain combines TRBV7-2 with TRBJ2-1; D is undetermined. The CDR3 sequence is 14 residues long. Germline V lookup: CDR1 SGHTA, CDR2 FQGNSA. Trimming took off 1 base at V and 6 bases at J, with 10 bases between the two ends. The CDR3 DNA reads TGTGCCAGCAGCTTAGGGGGTAGCATCAATGAGCAGTTCTTC. This encodes CASSLGGSINEQFF.

The chain couples TRBV28 to TRBJ2-7, with 7 bases identical to TRBD2. Germline V lookup: CDR1 MDHEN, CDR2 SYDVKM. This CDR3 spans 14 amino acids. V gave up 5 bases and J gave up 3 bases; unmatched junction bases: 7. This CDR3 reads CASSPGGRIYEQYF. In DNA, the CDR3 is TGTGCCAGCAGTCCGGGCGGGAGAATCTACGAGCAGTACTTC.

This rearrangement joins TRBV2 to TRBJ2-7; TRBD1 or TRBD2 may be the D gene (7 bases each). CDR1 is SNHLY and CDR2 is FYNNEI in the germline V gene. V shed 2 bases and J shed 3 bases, with 14 bases lying between them. The CDR3 runs 15 residues. The CDR3 here is CASSEREGAYYEQYF. CDR3 sequence (DNA): TGTGCCAGCAGTGAAAGGGAGGGGGCCTACTACGAGCAGTACTTC.

This clone showed up just a few times. The chain joins TRBV7-2 to TRBJ1-6; maybe TRBD1 (5 bases). From germline, CDR1 is SGHTA and CDR2 FQGNSA. The CDR3 is made up of 16 amino acids. V dropped 1 base and J dropped 7 bases, with 14 bases sitting between them. CDR3 sequence (DNA): TGTGCCAGCAGCTTAGTGGGGGGTATACCAAATTCACCCCTCCACTTT. This gives the protein CASSLVGGIPNSPLHF.